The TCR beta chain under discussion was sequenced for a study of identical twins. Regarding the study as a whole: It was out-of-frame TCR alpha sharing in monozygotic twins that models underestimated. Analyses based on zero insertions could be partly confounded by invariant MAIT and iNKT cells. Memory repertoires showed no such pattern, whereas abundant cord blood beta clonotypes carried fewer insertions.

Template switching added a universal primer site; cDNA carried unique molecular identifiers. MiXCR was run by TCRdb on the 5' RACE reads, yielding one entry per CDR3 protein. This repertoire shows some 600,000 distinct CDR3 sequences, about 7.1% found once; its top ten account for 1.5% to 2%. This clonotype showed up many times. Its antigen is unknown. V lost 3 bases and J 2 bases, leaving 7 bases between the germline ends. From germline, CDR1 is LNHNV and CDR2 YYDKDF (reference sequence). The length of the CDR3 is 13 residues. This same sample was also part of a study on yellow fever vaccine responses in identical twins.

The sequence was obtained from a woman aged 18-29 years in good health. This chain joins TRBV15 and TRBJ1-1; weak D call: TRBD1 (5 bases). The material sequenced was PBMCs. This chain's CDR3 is CATSRDINTEAFF. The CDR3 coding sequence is TGTGCCACCAGCAGGGACATCAACACTGAAGCTTTCTTT.